These 16 T cell receptor beta chains were sequenced from one sample in a study of Ad26.COV2.S vaccination and SARS-CoV-2 variants. Sequenced by immunoSEQ multiplex PCR; TCRdb stores in-frame clones only, minus some. This table holds hundreds of thousands of clones, roughly four fifths found once. Specified treatment: some 20 received Ad26.COV2.S at low or high dose, single or two shots; roughly five received placebo; per-sample allocation not given. Sampling took place 63 days after the first vaccine or placebo injection. The sample was peripheral blood, taken in a trial of Ad26.COV2.S vaccine versus placebo. These receptors were obtained from a person aged 18-65 years who received the Ad26.COV2.S COVID-19 vaccine or a placebo.

For the CDR3, the DNA is TGTGCCAGCAGCCTAGGGTCCGATCGGGGGCCCCAGCATTTT. As protein: CASSLGSDRGPQHF. The chain links TRBV9 to TRBJ1-5; D call uncertain. The V end lost 4 bases, the J end lost 9 bases, and 17 bases lay between the germline ends. This CDR3 is 14 amino acids long. The germline gives CDR1 SGDLS, CDR2 YYNGEE.

The chain is built from TRBV4-1 and TRBJ1-1; weak D call: TRBD1 (6 bases). The CDR3 length is 14 residues. Germline CDR1 MGHRA, CDR2 YSYEKL. Trimming took 2 bases from V and 6 from J, leaving 13 bases between them. The CDR3 bases are TGCGCCAGCAGCCAACCCTTCAGGGGAGCTGAAGCTTTCTTT. It translates to CASSQPFRGAEAFF.

This clone was detected a few times. The gene calls are TRBV27 and TRBJ1-5; tentative D call: TRBD1 (6 bases). The CDR3 sequence is 14 residues long. The V end lost 2 bases, the J end lost 5 bases, and 10 bases lay between the germline ends. In germline, CDR1 is MNHEY, CDR2 SMNVEV (reference sequence). CDR3 amino acids: CASSLGGAHQPQHF. DNA of the CDR3: TGTGCCAGCAGTTTAGGGGGGGCCCATCAGCCCCAGCATTTT.

The chain carries TRBV28 and TRBJ1-5; no clear D gene. Germline CDR1 and CDR2: MDHEN and SYDVKM. CDR3 length: 14 amino acids. The ends were cut back, 3 bases at V and 7 bases at J, with 13 bases in the middle. Here the CDR3 reads CASSFPSRGQPQHF. CDR3 sequence (DNA): TGTGCCAGCAGTTTCCCGAGCAGAGGCCAGCCCCAGCATTTT.

The V gene is TRBV24-1, the J gene TRBJ1-2, with D uncertain. The CDR3 runs to 11 residues. V dropped 5 bases and J dropped 2 bases, with 2 bases sitting between them. Looked up from germline, CDR1 is KGHDR and CDR2 is SFDVKD. The CDR3 sequence is CATSGNYGYTF. CDR3 DNA: TGTGCCACCAGTGGGAACTATGGCTACACCTTC.

This clone has a count of ten or more. The chain links TRBV6-4 to TRBJ2-1; 7 bases line up with TRBD2. The germline V gene encodes CDR1 MRHNA and CDR2 SNTAGT. There are 14 residues in the CDR3. V lost 5 bases and J lost 7; bases outside the gene matches: 8. CDR3 nucleotide sequence: TGTGCCAGCAGTAGGGAGGGCGACGCGAATGAGCAGTTCTTC. Encoded protein: CASSREGDANEQFF.

The gene calls are TRBV30 and TRBJ2-1; TRBD1 is a possible D gene (5 bases). Germline V CDR1 and CDR2: GTSNPN, SVGIG (reference sequence). The ends were cut back, 2 bases at V and 10 bases at J, with 18 bases in the middle. The CDR3 extends over 14 amino acids. CDR3: CAWSRSRVAEEQFF. The DNA for the CDR3 is TGTGCCTGGAGTCGTAGCAGGGTTGCGGAGGAGCAGTTCTTC.

The CDR3 loop is CASSLAAGQPQHF. The CDR3 coding sequence is TGTGCCAGCAGCTTAGCGGCGGGTCAGCCCCAGCATTTT. This chain connects TRBV11-1 to TRBJ1-5; no clear D. This CDR3 has 13 residues. CDR1 is SGHAT and CDR2 is FQDESV in the germline V gene (reference sequence). Trimming cost V 0 bases and J 6 bases, with 6 bases left between them.

The chain has TRBV29-1 and TRBJ2-7; TRBD2 matches at 9 bases. V was clipped by 4 bases and J by 3 bases; unmatched bases: 1. From germline, CDR1 is SQVTM and CDR2 ANQGSEA. The CDR3 consists of 12 residues. CDR3 in amino acids: CSVGLADYEQYF. The DNA of the CDR3 is TGCAGCGTTGGACTAGCGGACTACGAGCAGTACTTC.

J is TRBJ1-5 and V is TRBV28, with D possibly being TRBD1 (5 bases). The V end lost 5 bases, the J end lost 8 bases, and 10 bases lay between the germline ends. CDR1 MDHEN and CDR2 SYDVKM come from the germline V gene. CDR3 length equals 12 residues. CDR3 in amino acids: CASSAGGEPQHF. The CDR3 DNA sequence: TGTGCCAGCAGTGCCGGGGGGGAGCCCCAGCATTTT. The full variable domain, in which reference TRBV28 and TRBJ1-5 provide the parts outside the CDR3, is DVKVTQSSRYLVKRTGEKVFLECVQDMDHENMFWYRQDPGLGLRLIYFSYDVKMKEKGDIPEGYSVSREKKERFSLILESASTNQTSMYLCASSAGGEPQHFGDGTRLSIL.

V gene TRBV5-1 combines with J gene TRBJ2-1; 8 nucleotides match TRBD2. The V gene's germline CDR1 is SGHRS and CDR2 YFSETQ. V dropped 3 bases and J dropped 5; count of bases not matched to a gene: 13. The CDR3 is 17 residues long. The CDR3 here is CASSSGGSYPPDNEQFF. The CDR3 DNA sequence: TGCGCCAGCAGCTCGGGAGGGAGCTACCCACCTGACAATGAGCAGTTCTTC. The full variable domain, with the rest looked up from reference TRBV5-1 and TRBJ2-1, is KAGVTQTPRYLIKTRGQQVTLSCSPISGHRSVSWYQQTPGQGLQFLFEYFSETQRNKGNFPGRFSGRQFSNSRSEMNVSTLELGDSALYLCASSSGGSYPPDNEQFFGPGTRLTVL.

The V gene is TRBV29-1, the J gene TRBJ1-2; D call uncertain. CDR1 SQVTM and CDR2 ANQGSEA come from the germline V gene. CDR3 length equals 13 residues. The V gene lost 5 bases and the J gene lost 3 bases, with 13 bases spanning the gap. The chain's CDR3 is CSVRGLGDYGYTF. CDR3 nucleotides: TGCAGCGTTCGTGGCCTCGGAGACTATGGCTACACCTTC.

This chain connects TRBV7-7 to TRBJ2-1, with a possible D match to TRBD2 (6 bases). Germline V lookup: CDR1 SSHAT, CDR2 FNYEAQ (reference sequence). The CDR3 sequence is 20 residues long. Trimming removed 7 bases from V and 7 bases from J, with 35 bases in between. The DNA of the CDR3 is TGTGCCAGCACCAAACCGACTAGTCGCCCCACCCACGCTAGTGATAATGAGCAGTTCTTC. This gives the protein CASTKPTSRPTHASDNEQFF.

This sequence joins TRBV2 and TRBJ2-1; 9 bases match TRBD1. V trimming: 8 bases; J trimming: 7 bases; junction bases outside the gene matches: 12. Per the germline V gene, CDR1 is SNHLY and CDR2 is FYNNEI. This CDR3 has 15 residues. The CDR3 DNA reads as TGTGCCAGCTCCCTAGACAGGGGGAAGGCAAATGAGCAGTTCTTC. Its translation: CASSLDRGKANEQFF.

This chain links TRBV10-2 with TRBJ2-7; 9 bases map to TRBD2. The CDR3 is 17 residues long. The V segment lost 7 bases and the J segment 3 bases; nucleotides outside the gene matches: 16. Per the germline V gene, CDR1 is WSHSY and CDR2 is SAAADI. This CDR3 is CASKPLAGESLFYEQYF. CDR3 DNA sequence: TGCGCCAGCAAGCCATTAGCGGGAGAGTCCCTGTTCTACGAGCAGTACTTC.

The chain recombines TRBV7-9 with TRBJ1-2; possibly TRBD1 for D (6 bases). Per the germline V gene, CDR1 is SEHNR and CDR2 is FQNEAQ (reference sequence). Trimming took off 7 bases at V and 6 bases at J, with 18 bases between the two ends. The CDR3 extends over 14 amino acids. The CDR3 nucleotides read TGTGCCAGCACCATCGGGGGCGAGGAAAATGGCTACACCTTC. This encodes CASTIGGEENGYTF.